A single sample is the source of the 25 T cell receptor beta chains below, sequenced in a study of blood T cell repertoires in COVID-19. The assay was immunoSEQ multiplex PCR, and TCRdb's table has in-frame clones only and misses some. The table includes a few hundred thousand clones, just over 85% detected once. The sequencing input was PBMCs or T cells enriched from blood (not recorded which). Receptors originate from a man in his forties who had recovered from COVID-19.

The chain recombines TRBV14 with TRBJ2-2; possibly TRBD2 for D (5 bases). CDR1 and CDR2 from the germline V gene are SGHDN and FVKESK. V lost 6 bases to trimming and J lost 6 bases, with 8 bases between them. The CDR3 spans 12 residues. In DNA form, the CDR3 reads TGTGCCAGCAGGAGGGCGGCCGGGGAGCTGTTTTTT. Residues: CASRRAAGELFF.

In its sample, this clone was seen once. The gene calls are TRBV30 and TRBJ2-7; TRBD2 aligns across 14 bases. The germline gives CDR1 GTSNPN, CDR2 SVGIG (reference sequence). CDR3 length: 15 residues. V dropped 1 base and J dropped 5; count of bases not matched to a gene: 4. The CDR3 DNA sequence: TGTGCCTGGAGTGACAGGGGACTAGCGGGAGACGAGCAGTACTTC. It yields the protein CAWSDRGLAGDEQYF.

The V and J genes are TRBV6-5 and TRBJ2-5; a possible D gene is TRBD2 (5 bases). V dropped 6 bases and J dropped 4 bases, with 18 bases sitting between them. This CDR3 has 15 amino acids. CDR1 is MNHEY, CDR2 SVGAGI, per germline. This chain's CDR3 is CASRKLDSRGETQYF. CDR3 in DNA: TGTGCCAGCAGAAAACTAGATTCGCGCGGAGAGACCCAGTACTTC.

The chain carries TRBV10-3 and TRBJ2-7; perhaps TRBD2 as D (6 bases). The CDR3 runs 17 residues. Germline CDR1 ENHRY, CDR2 SYGVKD. Deletions cut 0 bases from V and 1 base from J, with 16 bases between. Here the CDR3 DNA reads TGTGCCATCAGTGAGTCGACTCTGGGGGGACCGTCCTACGAGCAGTACTTC. It codes for CAISESTLGGPSYEQYF.

The chain uses TRBV2 and TRBJ2-2, with no clear D. V shed 5 bases and J shed 6 bases, with 10 bases lying between them. CDR1 is SNHLY, CDR2 FYNNEI, per germline. CDR3 size: 13 residues. The CDR3 nucleotides read TGTGCCAGCAGTACACGCACGTCCGGGGAGCTGTTTTTT. Its translation: CASSTRTSGELFF.

This clone was detected a few times. This chain links TRBV5-8 with TRBJ1-6; the D is unclear. Trimming took 2 bases from V and 6 from J, leaving 15 bases between them. Germline V lookup: CDR1 SGHTS, CDR2 YDEGEE. CDR3 length: 16 residues. As DNA, the CDR3 is TGTGCCAGCAGCTTCGTCGAGCCAAGAACTAATTCACCCCTCCACTTT. It encodes CASSFVEPRTNSPLHF.

This chain links TRBV4-1 with TRBJ1-2; 7 bases match TRBD1. Germline V gene lookup returns CDR1 MGHRA and CDR2 YSYEKL. The V segment lost 3 bases and the J segment 0 bases; nucleotides outside the gene matches: 4. This CDR3 region has 15 residues. This CDR3 is CASSQGTATNYGYTF. For the CDR3, the DNA is TGCGCCAGCAGCCAGGGGACAGCGACTAACTATGGCTACACCTTC.

The J gene is TRBJ2-5, the V gene TRBV4-2; 8 bases align to TRBD2. The CDR3 spans 14 residues. Germline-derived CDR1 and CDR2 are LGHNA and YNFKEQ. The V segment lost 1 base and the J segment 4 bases; nucleotides outside the gene matches: 2. CDR3 nucleotides: TGTGCCAGCAGCCAAGTCGGGGGGGGAGAGACCCAGTACTTC. Protein product: CASSQVGGGETQYF.

This clone was recorded a few times. The rearrangement uses TRBV6-4 and TRBJ2-7; D possibly corresponds to TRBD2 (6 bases). Trimming pared 9 bases from V and 3 bases from J, leaving 15 bases between. The CDR3 contains 13 residues. The germline V gene encodes CDR1 MRHNA and CDR2 SNTAGT. This CDR3 is CARTGVSFYEQYF. DNA of the CDR3: TGTGCCAGAACGGGGGTTTCTTTCTACGAGCAGTACTTC.

J is TRBJ1-1 and V is TRBV30; 7 bases agree with TRBD1. The CDR3 has 14 residues. Germline V gene sequence: CDR1 GTSNPN, CDR2 SVGIG (reference sequence). V gave up 0 bases and J gave up 11 bases; unmatched junction bases: 12. For the CDR3, the DNA is TGTGCCTGGAGTGTATGGACGAGAACAGGGGAGGCTTTCTTT. This gives the protein CAWSVWTRTGEAFF.

J is TRBJ2-7 and V is TRBV7-2; a possible D gene is TRBD2 (6 bases). The V and J ends lost 5 bases and 3 bases respectively, with 17 bases between them. Germline CDR1 reads SGHTA; CDR2 reads FQGNSA. The CDR3 sequence is 15 residues long. CDR3 protein: CASSPRGAGSYEQYF. The CDR3 DNA reads TGTGCCAGCAGCCCTAGGGGAGCGGGTAGCTACGAGCAGTACTTC.

The chain has TRBV6-5 and TRBJ1-2; 7 nucleotides match TRBD1. Germline V gene lookup returns CDR1 MNHEY and CDR2 SVGAGI. The J segment lost 8 bases and the V segment lost 0 bases, leaving 9 bases of the junction unmatched. The CDR3 covers 15 residues. DNA of the CDR3: TGTGCCAGCAGTTACTCGACCGAGGGGGCTAGCGGCTACACCTTC. Translation: CASSYSTEGASGYTF.

The rearrangement joins TRBV30 to TRBJ2-1; the D gene is possibly TRBD2 (5 bases). The CDR3 is made up of 16 amino acids. In germline, CDR1 is GTSNPN, CDR2 SVGIG (reference sequence). V was clipped by 0 bases and J by 0 bases, with 12 bases between them. The CDR3 coding sequence is TGTGCCTGGAGTGTCGAGGGCACGAGCTCCTACAATGAGCAGTTCTTC. Residues: CAWSVEGTSSYNEQFF.

V usage is TRBV4-3 and J usage is TRBJ1-6; no clear D. Trimming removed 6 bases from V and 8 bases from J, with 17 bases in between. The CDR3 runs 15 residues. Germline V CDR1 and CDR2: LGHNA, YSLEER. CDR3 amino acids: CASSLELVSDSPLHF. CDR3 coding DNA: TGCGCCAGCAGTCTCGAGCTCGTGTCTGATTCACCCCTCCACTTT.

This chain links TRBV30 with TRBJ1-1; D remains unclear. V was pared by 8 bases and J by 2 bases, with 15 bases between. The CDR3 extends over 13 amino acids. The germline gives CDR1 GTSNPN, CDR2 SVGIG (reference sequence). The CDR3 reads CARPSEGNTEAFF. CDR3 nucleotide sequence: TGTGCCCGCCCCTCTGAGGGTAACACTGAAGCTTTCTTT.

The rearrangement joins TRBV7-2 to TRBJ2-4; 11 bases line up with TRBD1. V dropped 5 bases and J dropped 3; count of bases not matched to a gene: 6. The CDR3 has 16 amino acids. The V gene's germline CDR1 is SGHTA and CDR2 FQGNSA. The DNA of the CDR3 is TGTGCCAGCAGCGCGAGGACAGGGGGCGGCAAAAACATTCAGTACTTC. It encodes CASSARTGGGKNIQYF.

The chain uses TRBV25-1 and TRBJ1-1; TRBD1 matches 8 bases. This CDR3 is built from 14 residues. Germline lookup yields CDR1 MGHDK and CDR2 SYGVNS. V shed 7 bases and J 1 base; nucleotides not matched to a gene: 5. CDR3 protein: CASTSGQANTEAFF. As DNA, the CDR3 is TGTGCCAGCACCTCGGGACAGGCGAACACTGAAGCTTTCTTT.

The chain joins TRBV3-1 (or the pseudogene TRBV3-2) to TRBJ1-1; 9 bases match TRBD1. Germline V gene sequence: CDR1 LGHDT, CDR2 YNNKEL (reference sequence). The CDR3 extends over 19 amino acids. The J segment lost 4 bases and the V segment lost 0 bases, leaving 15 bases of the junction unmatched. This CDR3 reads CASSQDRWGGQGSFTEAFF. Written as DNA, the CDR3 is TGTGCCAGCAGCCAAGACAGGTGGGGGGGACAGGGCTCTTTCACTGAAGCTTTCTTT.

V is TRBV5-1 and J is TRBJ1-6, with D perhaps TRBD1 (6 bases). The germline V gene has CDR1 SGHRS and CDR2 YFSETQ. The length of the CDR3 is 12 residues. Trimming removed 4 bases from V and 13 bases from J, with 12 bases in between. CDR3 sequence: CASSQQGGPLHF. CDR3 DNA sequence: TGCGCCAGCAGCCAACAGGGTGGTCCCCTCCACTTT.

The chain employs TRBV9 and TRBJ1-3; 7 bases map to TRBD1. From germline, CDR1 is SGDLS and CDR2 YYNGEE. Trimming at V came to 0 bases and at J to 2 bases, leaving 8 bases not matched to a gene. This CDR3 is built from 17 residues. The CDR3 loop is CASSVELTGVTGNTIYF. CDR3 bases: TGTGCCAGCAGCGTAGAATTAACAGGGGTCACTGGAAACACCATATATTTT.

The chain combines TRBV10-3 with TRBJ1-5; D is unresolved. The V and J ends lost 2 bases and 7 bases respectively, with 6 bases between them. The CDR3 is 12 amino acids. Germline V gene data show CDR1 as ENHRY and CDR2 as SYGVKD. This chain's CDR3 is CAISERGQPQHF. In nucleotides, the CDR3 is TGTGCCATCAGTGAGAGAGGGCAGCCCCAGCATTTT.

This chain joins TRBV29-1 and TRBJ2-3; D call uncertain. This CDR3 is built from 12 residues. Germline CDR1 is SQVTM and CDR2 is ANQGSEA. V lost 5 bases to trimming and J lost 6 bases, with 12 bases between them. The CDR3 DNA reads as TGCAGCGTTTCTCTAGAACTGGATACGCAGTATTTT. Translated: CSVSLELDTQYF.

This clone has a handful of counts. The CDR3 loop is CASSLDRRGLYQPQHF. DNA of the CDR3: TGTGCCAGCAGCTTAGATCGCAGGGGGCTGTATCAGCCCCAGCATTTT. This rearrangement joins TRBV11-2 to TRBJ1-5; 8 nucleotides align to TRBD1. The junction had 6 bases not matched to a gene; V was cut back by 0 bases and J by 5 bases. The CDR3 loop spans 16 amino acids. CDR1 and CDR2 from the germline V gene are SGHAT and FQNNGV.

This chain joins TRBV3-1 (or the pseudogene TRBV3-2) and TRBJ2-7; TRBD1 is a possible D gene (6 bases). CDR3 size: 16 residues. Germline lookup yields CDR1 LGHDT and CDR2 YNNKEL (reference sequence). The V gene lost 4 bases and the J gene lost 3 bases, with 19 bases spanning the gap. As DNA, the CDR3 is TGTGCCAGCAGCCCAAACAGGGATTTAGAGGGCTACGAGCAGTACTTC. As protein: CASSPNRDLEGYEQYF.

This rearrangement joins TRBV5-6 to TRBJ1-2, with 8 bases aligning to TRBD1. CDR1 SGHDT and CDR2 YYEEEE come from the germline V gene. The CDR3 runs 14 residues. The J segment lost 7 bases and the V segment lost 0 bases, leaving 5 bases of the junction unmatched. CDR3: CASSLGGQGFGYTF. CDR3 DNA: TGTGCCAGCAGCTTGGGCGGACAGGGCTTTGGCTACACCTTC.